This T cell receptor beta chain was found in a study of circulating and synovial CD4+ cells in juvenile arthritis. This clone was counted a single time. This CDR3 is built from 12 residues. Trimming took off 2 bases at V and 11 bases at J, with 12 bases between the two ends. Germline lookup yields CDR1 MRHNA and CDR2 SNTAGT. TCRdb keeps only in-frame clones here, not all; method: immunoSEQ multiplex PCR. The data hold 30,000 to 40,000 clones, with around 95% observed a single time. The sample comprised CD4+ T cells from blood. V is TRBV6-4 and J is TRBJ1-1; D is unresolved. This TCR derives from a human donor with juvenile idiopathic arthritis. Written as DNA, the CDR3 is TGTGCCAGCAGTGACCCGGACTATGTGGCTTTCTTT. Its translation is CASSDPDYVAFF.